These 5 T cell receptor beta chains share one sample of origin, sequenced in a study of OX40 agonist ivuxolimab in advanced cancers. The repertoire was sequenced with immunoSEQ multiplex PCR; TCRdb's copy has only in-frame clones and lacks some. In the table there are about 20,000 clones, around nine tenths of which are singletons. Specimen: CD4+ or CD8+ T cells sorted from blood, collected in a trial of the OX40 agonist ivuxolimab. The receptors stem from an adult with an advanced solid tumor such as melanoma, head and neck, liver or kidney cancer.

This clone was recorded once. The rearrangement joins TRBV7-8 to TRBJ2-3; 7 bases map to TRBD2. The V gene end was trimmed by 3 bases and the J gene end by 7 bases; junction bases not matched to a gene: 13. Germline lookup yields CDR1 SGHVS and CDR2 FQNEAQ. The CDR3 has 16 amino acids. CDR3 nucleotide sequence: TGTGCCAGCAGCTTCGAAGAGTGGGGGGGGAGGAATACGCAGTATTTT. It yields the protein CASSFEEWGGRNTQYF.

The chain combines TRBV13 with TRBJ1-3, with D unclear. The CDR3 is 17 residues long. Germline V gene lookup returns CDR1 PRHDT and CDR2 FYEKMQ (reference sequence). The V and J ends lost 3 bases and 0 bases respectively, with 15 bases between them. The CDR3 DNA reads TGTGCCAGCAGCTTCCGAGGAAGTCACCTCTCTGGAAACACCATATATTTT. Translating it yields CASSFRGSHLSGNTIYF.

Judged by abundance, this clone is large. CDR3 amino acids: CASSGSFISQETQYF. CDR3 DNA: TGTGCCAGCAGTGGCTCCTTTATTTCCCAAGAGACCCAGTACTTC. The chain couples TRBV25-1 to TRBJ2-5; no clear D gene. The CDR3 sequence is 15 residues long. CDR1 is MGHDK, CDR2 SYGVNS, per germline. Trimming removed 4 bases from V and 1 base from J, with 13 bases in between.

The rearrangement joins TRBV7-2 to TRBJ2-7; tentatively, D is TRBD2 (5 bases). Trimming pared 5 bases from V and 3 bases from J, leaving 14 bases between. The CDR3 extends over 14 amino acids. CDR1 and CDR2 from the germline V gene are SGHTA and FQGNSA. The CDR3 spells CASSHALGDYEQYF. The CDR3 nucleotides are TGTGCCAGCAGCCATGCATTGGGAGACTACGAGCAGTACTTC.

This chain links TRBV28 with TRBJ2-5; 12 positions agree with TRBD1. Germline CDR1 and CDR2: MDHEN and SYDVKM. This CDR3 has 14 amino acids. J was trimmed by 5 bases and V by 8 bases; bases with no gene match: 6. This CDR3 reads CASRDRGHWETQYF. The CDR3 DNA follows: TGTGCCAGCCGGGACAGGGGGCATTGGGAGACCCAGTACTTC.